The source of this TCR beta chain is a study of siplizumab effects on memory and regulatory T cells. Sequenced by immunoSEQ multiplex PCR; TCRdb stores in-frame clones only, minus some. The repertoire holds about 50,000 clones, about 97% seen once, with 0.64% in the top ten. Notes on this clone: What it binds is unknown.

This CDR3 is 17 amino acids long. Findings and caveats of the study: The suppressive capacity of proliferating Tregs from siplizumab cultures remained unconfirmed. Memory cells seemed less diverse than naive T cells, which also seemed major contributors to the alloresponse. Sequences below about 10^-5 frequency were poorly captured. As a result, only a minor fraction of alloreactive clones mapped to unstimulated subsets. Most proliferating CD4+ or CD8+ clones, roughly 75-97%, had no naive or memory assignment.

The V and J genes are TRBV21-1 and TRBJ2-5. TRBV21-1 is a pseudogene locus. The sequencing sample was made of naive CD4+ T cells sorted from blood. The origin of this receptor is a human donor in good health. This CDR3 is CASSNPRKGSYQETQYF. The CDR3 region has the DNA TGTGCCAGCAGCAACCCTCGAAAAGGATCGTACCAAGAGACCCAGTACTTC.